This T cell receptor beta chain was retrieved from a study of patients and donors after allogeneic stem cell transplantation. V trimming: 5 bases; J trimming: 1 base; junction bases outside the gene matches: 6. The CDR3 contains 16 residues. The germline gives CDR1 SGHVS, CDR2 FQNEAQ. TCRdb processed the RT-PCR reads anew with MiXCR; each CDR3 protein has one entry. The data show about a million distinct CDR3 sequences, more than 15% seen once. This clonotype was detected only a few times. The source material was blood, either unsorted or a sorted T cell fraction (not recorded which). The TCR originated in a human donor who was either an allogeneic HSCT recipient or a stem cell or donor lymphocyte infusion donor (not recorded which). It is not recorded whose cells these are; they may come from a transplant donor. This chain uses TRBV7-8 with TRBJ1-1; 11 nucleotides align to TRBD1. The DNA for the CDR3 is TGTGCCAGCAGCCGGGGACAGGGGGTACAGAACACTGAAGCTTTCTTT. Translating it yields CASSRGQGVQNTEAFF. The entire variable domain, with the rest obtained from reference TRBV7-8 and TRBJ1-1, is as follows: GAGVSQSPRYKVAKRGQDVALRCDPISGHVSLFWYQQALGQGPEFLTYFQNEAQLDKSGLPSDRFFAERPEGSVSTLKIQRTQQEDSAVYLCASSRGQGVQNTEAFFGQGTRLTVV.